The clone carrying this TCR beta chain was observed a handful of times. This specimen belongs to a study of blood T cells in healthy people across ages. A sample-barcoded 5' primer and a J-beta primer mix were used in a second PCR of roughly 7 to 11 cycles. All cDNA molecules were each tagged by a template-switch adaptor with 12 random nucleotides. Sequencing yielded, for each sample, at least 2.5 million paired-end reads carrying CDR3. TCRdb recomputed calls from the 5' RACE reads with MiXCR, one row per CDR3 protein. Of about a million distinct CDR3 sequences detected, around two fifths appear once; the ten largest clones hold over 10%. Germline CDR1 and CDR2: KGHSH and LQKENI. The V gene lost 2 bases and the J gene lost 4 bases, with 4 bases spanning the gap. The CDR3 loop spans 12 amino acids.

The sequenced sample was blood. This chain uses TRBV18 with TRBJ2-3; unclear D gene. The sequence came from a man younger than 35 in good health. The CDR3 is CASSPKADTQYF. CDR3 nucleotides: TGTGCCAGCTCACCAAAGGCAGATACGCAGTATTTT.